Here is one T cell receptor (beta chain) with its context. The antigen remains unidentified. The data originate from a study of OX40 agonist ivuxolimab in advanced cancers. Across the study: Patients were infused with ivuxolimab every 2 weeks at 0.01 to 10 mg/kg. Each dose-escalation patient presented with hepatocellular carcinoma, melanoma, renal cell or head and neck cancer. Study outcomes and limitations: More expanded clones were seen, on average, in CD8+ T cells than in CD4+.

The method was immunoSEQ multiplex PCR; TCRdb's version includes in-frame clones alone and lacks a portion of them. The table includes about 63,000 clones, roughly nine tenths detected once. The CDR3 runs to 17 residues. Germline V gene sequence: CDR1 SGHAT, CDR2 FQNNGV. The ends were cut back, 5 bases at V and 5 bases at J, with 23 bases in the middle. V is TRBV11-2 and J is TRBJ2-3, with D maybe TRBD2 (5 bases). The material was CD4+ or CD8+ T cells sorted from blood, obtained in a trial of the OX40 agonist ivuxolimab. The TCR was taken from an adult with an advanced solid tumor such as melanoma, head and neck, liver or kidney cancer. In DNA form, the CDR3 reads TGTGCCAGCAGCGGCCAGATTCAGCGGTCCTGGAGAGATACGCAGTATTTT. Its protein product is CASSGQIQRSWRDTQYF.